The following is a TCR beta chain sequence with its context. This sample is part of a study of CD8 T cells in Susac syndrome. After removal of 5 bases from V and 2 bases from J, the junction contained 7 bases not matched to a gene. This CDR3 has 15 amino acids. Germline lookup yields CDR1 DFQATT and CDR2 SNEGSKA (reference sequence). The RNA input was about 0.5 to 1 ug, and it was reverse transcribed with random hexamers. TCRdb processed the immunoSEQ multiplex PCR reads anew with MiXCR; each CDR3 protein has one entry. The sample records about 130,000 distinct CDR3 sequences, approximately 95% being singletons.

The sequenced sample was CD8+ T cells from PBMCs. The chain carries TRBV20-1 and TRBJ2-3, with 10 positions matching TRBD2. The clonotype originates from a human donor with multiple sclerosis. CDR3 amino acids: CSAHPSGGLTDTQYF. For the CDR3, the DNA is TGCAGTGCTCACCCTAGCGGGGGCCTCACAGATACGCAGTATTTT.